This T cell receptor (beta chain) stems from a study of spatial heterogeneity in lung cancer. Study in general: The donors were 55 to 80 patients with non-small cell lung cancer that was early-stage and untreated. Study outcomes and limitations: Ubiquitous expanded tumor TCRs appeared in blood more at resection than follow-up.

Every cDNA TCR molecule received its own unique molecular identifier. TCRdb independently ran MiXCR on the 5' RACE reads; one entry per CDR3 protein. The sample comprises about 120,000 distinct CDR3 sequences, over 9% of which are singletons, and around 16% rests with the top ten. The time point here: blood at routine non-recurrence follow-up after resection. Whole RNA came from tumor, nontumor lung or frozen PBMC and was sequenced without being sorted. Germline V gene lookup returns CDR1 MNHEY and CDR2 SVGAGI. This CDR3 spans 15 amino acids. V lost 5 bases to trimming and J lost 6 bases, with 17 bases between them. In the case of this clonotype: Its antigen is still unknown.

V usage is TRBV6-5 and J usage is TRBJ2-1; the D call may be TRBD1 or TRBD2 (5 bases each). The receptor was derived from a male donor with early-stage non-small cell lung cancer. Sequencing used PBMCs, obtained at follow-up. This CDR3 reads CASSQGAHGANEQFF. As DNA, the CDR3 is TGTGCCAGCAGTCAAGGGGCCCACGGGGCCAATGAGCAGTTCTTC.